A selection of T cell receptor beta chains follows, all from one sample in a study of regulatory and conventional T cells in RAG deficiency. Measured with immunoSEQ multiplex PCR; TCRdb has only the in-frame clones, and not every one. The table has about 34,000 clones, 75% to 80% seen once; the top ten hold around 3.4%. This sample also belongs to another study, concerning regulatory T cells.

The material sequenced was CD4+ effector T cells sorted from blood. These receptors came from a human donor in good health. The CDR3 runs from the conserved cysteine through the conserved F or W. D genes are given only for firm matches. Size tells how often a clone was seen (once, few, many) or the class of an expanded clone, and some rows leave it out.

d_gene	abundance	v_gene	j_gene	CDR3nt	CDR3aa
-	-	TRBV5-1	TRBJ1-1	TGCGCCAGCAGCTTGGGGGGACACAGGGCGGGCACTGAAGCTTTCTTT	CASSLGGHRAGTEAFF
-	-	TRBV27	TRBJ1-2	TGTGCCAGCAGTCCCTCCGGCAGGCTCTCTAACTATGGCTACACCTTC	CASSPSGRLSNYGYTF
-	-	TRBV25-1	TRBJ2-1	TGTGCCAGCAGTGAACGGGACATAAACTTCTTCTCCTACAATGAGCAGTTCTTC	CASSERDINFFSYNEQFF
TRBD1	once	TRBV18	TRBJ1-5	TGTGCCAGCTCCGCGGGACAGGGCGACCAGCCCCAGCATTTT	CASSAGQGDQPQHF
TRBD1	-	TRBV19	TRBJ1-1	TGTGCCAGTAGCCCAGGGGGGGGCGTTGCTGAAGCTTTCTTT	CASSPGGGVAEAFF
-	once	TRBV19	TRBJ2-5	TGTGCCAGTAGTCCCTACCCCGGAGAGACCCAGTACTTC	CASSPYPGETQYF
-	-	TRBV7-9	TRBJ1-2	TGTGCCAGCAGCTTAGGTTTGGCAGTAGCTAACTATGGCTACACCTTC	CASSLGLAVANYGYTF
TRBD1	-	TRBV27	TRBJ1-5	TGTGCCAGCAGTTTTTTGGGACAGGGGCCTTCAGCCCAGCATTTT	CASSFLGQGPSAQHF
TRBD1	-	TRBV6-1	TRBJ1-4	TGTGCCAGCAGCCGACAGGGACAGAGGGAAAAACTGTTTTTT	CASSRQGQREKLFF
-	few	TRBV27	TRBJ2-7	TGTGCCAGCAGTTTAACCCTCAATTACGAGCAGTACTTC	CASSLTLNYEQYF
TRBD1	-	TRBV6-5	TRBJ1-5	TGTGCCAGCAAAGGGACAGGGGGCGAGCCCCAGCATTTT	CASKGTGGEPQHF
TRBD2	-	TRBV27	TRBJ2-5	TGTGCCAGCAGTTTGAGAACGACTAGCAAAGCCCAAGAGACCCAGTACTTC	CASSLRTTSKAQETQYF
TRBD1	-	TRBV11-2	TRBJ2-7	TGTGCCAGCAGCCGAGACAGGGTGGAAGAGCAGTACTTC	CASSRDRVEEQYF
-	-	TRBV7-9	TRBJ1-6	TGTGCCAGCAGCCCCCATAATAGGGGCCCGGGTCTATATAATTCACCCCTCCACTTT	CASSPHNRGPGLYNSPLHF
-	few	TRBV28	TRBJ1-2	TGTGCCAGCAGACCAGAAGTTAACTATGGCTACACCTTC	CASRPEVNYGYTF
-	-	TRBV2	TRBJ2-1	TGTGCCAGCAGTGAATTGGATGAGGAGAGCTCCTACAATGAGCAGTTCTTC	CASSELDEESSYNEQFF
-	-	TRBV5-1	TRBJ1-2	TGCGCCAGCAGCTCCCACGAGGGAACGACGGGCTACACCTTC	CASSSHEGTTGYTF
-	-	TRBV6-5	TRBJ1-1	TGTGCCAGCAGTTACTCGGGGGCAGGTCCCGGAACTGAAGCTTTCTTT	CASSYSGAGPGTEAFF
-	once	TRBV5-6	TRBJ2-2	TGTGCCAGCAGCTTGGTTTCCATAGGGGCAGGGGAGCTGTTTTTT	CASSLVSIGAGELFF
-	-	TRBV7-9	TRBJ1-2	TGTGCCAGCAGCTCTGCAGTTTCCGGGGGGAGGCTCTATGGCTACACCTTC	CASSSAVSGGRLYGYTF
TRBD1	-	TRBV7-9	TRBJ2-2	TGTGCCAGCAGCTCGGGACAGGGGAACACCGGGGAGCTGTTTTTT	CASSSGQGNTGELFF
TRBD1	-	TRBV10-1	TRBJ1-2	TGCGCCAGCAGTGAGAGACAGGGATCGTGTGTTGGCTACACCTTC	CASSERQGSCVGYTF
-	-	TRBV30	TRBJ2-3	TGTGCCTGGAGTGTAGGATATGGAGCATCCGGTACGCAGTATTTT	CAWSVGYGASGTQYF
-	-	TRBV6-4	TRBJ1-1	TGTGCCAGCAAACTACAGGGACGGTCGAACACTGAAGCTTTCTTT	CASKLQGRSNTEAFF
TRBD2	few	TRBV7-2	TRBJ2-7	TGTGCCAGCAGCTTAGTTAGCGGGGGTTACGAGCAGTACTTC	CASSLVSGGYEQYF
-	-	TRBV9	TRBJ2-2	TGTGCCAGCAGCATTAGGGGGAGGGACACCGGGGAGCTGTTTTTT	CASSIRGRDTGELFF
-	-	TRBV6-8	TRBJ2-5	TGTGCCAGCATTCCTCAACAGGGAAGGGAAGAGACCCAGTACTTC	CASIPQQGREETQYF
-	-	TRBV6-1	TRBJ1-5	TGTGCCAGCAGTGATTATGGGGGAATTCAGCCCCAGCATTTT	CASSDYGGIQPQHF
TRBD1	-	TRBV2	TRBJ1-1	TGTGCCAGCAGGAGACAGGGGTCGAACACTGAAGCTTTCTTT	CASRRQGSNTEAFF
TRBD1	-	TRBV19	TRBJ1-3	TGTGCCAGTAGTAACAGGGGAACTGGAAACACCATATATTTT	CASSNRGTGNTIYF
TRBD1	-	TRBV28	TRBJ1-6	TGTGCCAGCAGTTGGGACAGGGCACCCTATAATTCACCCCTCCACTTT	CASSWDRAPYNSPLHF
-	few	TRBV5-6	TRBJ1-5	TGTGCCAGCAGCCCTAAGGACAGTTATCAGCCCCAGCATTTT	CASSPKDSYQPQHF
TRBD2	-	TRBV5-1	TRBJ2-5	TGCGCCAGCAGCTTGCCCGGGACTAGCGGACAAGAGACCCAGTACTTC	CASSLPGTSGQETQYF
-	-	TRBV2	TRBJ2-5	TGTGCCAGCAGTGCGACAGGAGCCGAGACCCAGTACTTC	CASSATGAETQYF
TRBD1	-	TRBV7-2	TRBJ1-6	TGTGCCAGCAGCCGAGACAGGGTGCGATCACCCCTCCACTTT	CASSRDRVRSPLHF
-	-	TRBV28	TRBJ1-1	TGTGCCAGCAGTTTTTACACTGAAGCTTTCTTT	CASSFYTEAFF
TRBD1	-	TRBV9	TRBJ1-2	TGTGCCAGCAGCGCGTCTTTGACAGGGCGTGACTATGGCTACACCTTC	CASSASLTGRDYGYTF
-	-	TRBV19	TRBJ2-2	TGTGCCAGTAGTATACTCTCGGCGCGATGGCAGGAGAACACCGGGGAGCTGTTTTTT	CASSILSARWQENTGELFF
-	-	TRBV5-8	TRBJ1-6	TGTGCCAGTACGGTCCTCTATAATTCACCCCTCCACTTT	CASTVLYNSPLHF
-	-	TRBV7-3	TRBJ2-5	TGTGCCAGCAGCCCCCAAGGAGGGGCCGGGACCCAGTACTTC	CASSPQGGAGTQYF
-	-	TRBV18	TRBJ1-5	TGTGCCAGCTCACCACCAGGGAATAGCAATCAGCCCCAGCATTTT	CASSPPGNSNQPQHF
-	-	TRBV5-1	TRBJ1-1	TGCGCCAGCAGCTTGGTACAGGGCGAGACTGAAGCTTTCTTT	CASSLVQGETEAFF
-	-	TRBV4-1	TRBJ2-5	TGCGCCAGCAGCCAAGTGGCAGGGGCATACCAAGAGACCCAGTACTTC	CASSQVAGAYQETQYF
-	few	TRBV10-1	TRBJ1-4	TGCGCCAGCAGTGAGACAAGAGGGAACGAAAAACTGTTTTTT	CASSETRGNEKLFF
-	-	TRBV19	TRBJ1-1	TGTGCCAGTAATCAACTGCCCATGAACACTGAAGCTTTCTTT	CASNQLPMNTEAFF
-	-	TRBV6-1	TRBJ2-5	TGTGCCAGCAGTGAGACACGGGAGACCCAGTACTTC	CASSETRETQYF
TRBD1	-	TRBV30	TRBJ2-3	TGTGCCTGGAGTGCAACCGGGACAGGGACAGATACGCAGTATTTT	CAWSATGTGTDTQYF
-	-	TRBV4-1	TRBJ1-1	TGCGCCAGCAGGAAACTATTCCCTAACACTGAAGCTTTCTTT	CASRKLFPNTEAFF
-	-	TRBV18	TRBJ2-1	TGTGCCAGCTCACCCCAGGGTCTCAGTCAAACCTACAATGAGCAGTTCTTC	CASSPQGLSQTYNEQFF
TRBD1	-	TRBV10-1	TRBJ1-1	TGCGCCAGCAGTGAGGACAGGGTCTCCACTGAAGCTTTCTTT	CASSEDRVSTEAFF
-	-	TRBV5-6	TRBJ2-5	TGTGCCAGCAGCTCGACAGGCCCGCAAGAGACCCAGTACTTC	CASSSTGPQETQYF
TRBD1	-	TRBV19	TRBJ1-3	TGTGCCAGTAGTAAATCAAAGGGGGCAGCGAACACCATATATTTT	CASSKSKGAANTIYF
TRBD1	-	TRBV6-5	TRBJ1-4	TGTGCCAGCAGTTGGGGGACAGGGGCGAGGGAAAAACTGTTTTTT	CASSWGTGAREKLFF